The clone carrying this TCR beta chain was seen once. This sample was included in a study of cytomegalovirus exposure and HLA in healthy donors. The germline V gene has CDR1 SNHLY and CDR2 FYNNEI. The V and J ends lost 4 bases and 3 bases respectively, with 8 bases between them. CDR3 size: 13 residues. A multiplex PCR was run with 60 Vbeta primers and 13 Jbeta primers. Profiled with immunoSEQ multiplex PCR; TCRdb holds only in-frame clones, not every one. The sample includes 150,000 to 200,000 clones, roughly four fifths of them seen just once. This clonotype originated in a woman between 45 and 60 years old in good health and CMV-seronegative. Material for sequencing was PBMCs. This chain uses TRBV2 with TRBJ2-3; unclear D gene. This chain's CDR3 is CASSGVITDTQYF. The CDR3 DNA reads TGTGCCAGCAGTGGTGTAATAACAGATACGCAGTATTTT.